Shown below are 30 T cell receptor beta chains from a single sample sequenced in a study of shared clonotypes between healthy human individuals. Clones were sequenced by immunoSEQ multiplex PCR, and TCRdb holds only the in-frame ones, with some missing. Among about 600,000 clones, around 80% were seen once, and the ten largest hold 12%. The source material was PBMCs. Receptors were obtained from a woman between 40 and 55 years old in good health. Some clones in this sample may be carry-over from other donors' samples.

The V and J genes are TRBV4-1 and TRBJ1-5; possibly TRBD1 for D (6 bases). Trimming shortened V by 2 bases and J by 6 bases, and 11 bases separated the two germline ends. CDR3 length: 14 residues. Germline CDR1 and CDR2: MGHRA and YSYEKL. The CDR3: CASSQQGRGQPQHF. The CDR3 nucleotides are TGCGCCAGCAGCCAACAGGGGAGGGGTCAGCCCCAGCATTTT.

The rearrangement links TRBV7-9 to TRBJ1-2; no clear D. The CDR3 runs to 12 residues. The germline V gene has CDR1 SEHNR and CDR2 FQNEAQ (reference sequence). The V and J ends lost 5 bases and 8 bases respectively, with 12 bases between them. The CDR3 DNA reads as TGTGCCAGCAGCCCGGTTCGCGGCGGCTACACCTTC. Amino acids: CASSPVRGGYTF.

The V and J genes are TRBV30 and TRBJ2-1; the match to TRBD2 covers 8 bases. CDR1 and CDR2 from the germline V gene are GTSNPN and SVGIG (reference sequence). This CDR3 comprises 14 residues. With 5 bases clipped from V and 7 bases from J, the junction kept 10 bases outside the gene matches. The CDR3 bases are TGTGCCTGGGACGTCACCGGGAGGGGGAATGAGCAGTTCTTC. This sequence encodes CAWDVTGRGNEQFF.

Details on this clone: Being one base from a much bigger clone, this may be a read error. The gene calls are TRBV11-2 and TRBJ1-1; D is unclear. Germline values: CDR1 SGHAT, CDR2 FQNNGV. The CDR3 sequence is 13 residues long. Trimming removed 3 bases at V and 1 base at J, with 6 bases between. This CDR3 reads CASSFDGNTEAFF. CDR3 DNA: TGTGCCAGCAGCTTTGACGGGAACACTGAAGCTTTCTTT.

The chain carries TRBV7-3 and TRBJ2-3; D is uncertain. With 5 bases removed from V and 2 bases from J, the gap between germline ends came to 8 bases. There are 13 residues in the CDR3. Germline V gives CDR1 SGHTA, CDR2 FQGTGA. CDR3 in DNA: TGTGCCAGCAGCCTGGAATACACAGATACGCAGTATTTT. It encodes CASSLEYTDTQYF.

This sequence joins TRBV4-3 and TRBJ2-5; D is unclear. CDR3 length equals 14 residues. Between the trimmed V and J ends, which lost 0 bases and 5 bases, there was a span of 10 bases. Germline CDR1 and CDR2: LGHNA and YSLEER. CDR3 amino acids: CASSQEWATETQYF. DNA of the CDR3: TGCGCCAGCAGCCAAGAGTGGGCTACGGAGACCCAGTACTTC.

The chain links TRBV7-2 to TRBJ2-5, with D perhaps matching TRBD1 (6 bases). Germline V gene sequence: CDR1 SGHTA, CDR2 FQGNSA. The germline V and J ends were trimmed by 7 bases and 3 bases, with 6 bases remaining between them. CDR3 length equals 11 residues. Here the CDR3 DNA reads TGTGCCAGCAAGGGGGAAGAGACCCAGTACTTC. This encodes CASKGEETQYF.

The chain combines TRBV7-2 with TRBJ1-4, with no clear D. Deletions cut 4 bases from V and 6 bases from J, with 12 bases between. This CDR3 comprises 14 residues. CDR1 and CDR2 from the germline V gene are SGHTA and FQGNSA. The CDR3 spells CASSSSRVDEKLFF. In nucleotides, the CDR3 is TGTGCCAGCAGCTCGAGCCGGGTCGATGAAAAACTGTTTTTT.

This chain joins TRBV19 and TRBJ2-1; D possibly corresponds to TRBD1 (6 bases). The CDR3 runs to 13 residues. Trimming took 4 bases from V and 9 from J, leaving 13 bases between them. The V gene's germline CDR1 is LNHDA and CDR2 SQIVND (reference sequence). CDR3 sequence reads: CASSTQGVGEQFF. The CDR3, as DNA: TGTGCCAGTAGTACACAGGGAGTAGGTGAGCAGTTCTTC.

The chain carries TRBV10-3 and TRBJ1-5; D uncertain. Germline CDR1 is ENHRY and CDR2 is SYGVKD. This CDR3 contains 15 residues. The germline V and J ends were trimmed by 3 bases and 5 bases, with 14 bases remaining between them. The CDR3 reads CAISERREGYQPQHF. The CDR3 DNA reads TGTGCCATCAGTGAAAGACGGGAAGGTTATCAGCCCCAGCATTTT.

The genes are TRBV5-6 and TRBJ1-2; tentatively, D is TRBD1 (5 bases). CDR1 is SGHDT and CDR2 is YYEEEE in the germline V gene. V was pared by 4 bases and J by 1 base, with 8 bases between. CDR3 length: 13 amino acids. For the CDR3, the DNA is TGTGCCAGCAGCATCGACAGTAACTATGGCTACACCTTC. It yields the protein CASSIDSNYGYTF.

The gene calls are TRBV14 and TRBJ2-4, with D possibly matching TRBD1 (5 bases). CDR3 length: 15 amino acids. Trimming took 2 bases from V and 8 from J, leaving 16 bases between them. CDR1 is SGHDN, CDR2 FVKESK, per germline. CDR3 sequence (DNA): TGTGCCAGCAGCCAATCCCCAGGGTGGGAAGACATTCAGTACTTC. Its protein product is CASSQSPGWEDIQYF.

For this clone: This CDR3 is also generated by other DNA sequences in the sample. The DNA of the CDR3 is TGTGCCACCAGCAGAGACAGGGCTTCCTACGAGCAGTACTTC. Amino acid sequence: CATSRDRASYEQYF. This chain connects TRBV15 to TRBJ2-7, with D possibly being TRBD1 (5 bases). The CDR3 has 14 residues. Germline values: CDR1 LNHNV, CDR2 YYDKDF (reference sequence). The V end was cut by 0 bases, the J end by 1 base, with 7 bases between.

The V call is TRBV5-1, the J call TRBJ2-3, with a weak D call TRBD2 (6 bases). The germline V gene has CDR1 SGHRS and CDR2 YFSETQ. The CDR3 covers 17 residues. V was pared by 3 bases and J by 1 base, with 18 bases between. The CDR3 sequence: CASSYRGTPRGTDTQYF. Written as DNA, the CDR3 is TGCGCCAGCAGCTACCGCGGGACTCCGAGGGGCACAGATACGCAGTATTTT. Supplemented by reference TRBV5-1 and TRBJ2-3, the full variable domain reads KAGVTQTPRYLIKTRGQQVTLSCSPISGHRSVSWYQQTPGQGLQFLFEYFSETQRNKGNFPGRFSGRQFSNSRSEMNVSTLELGDSALYLCASSYRGTPRGTDTQYFGPGTRLTVL.

In regard to this clone: Other nucleotide sequences in the sample specify the same CDR3. This chain joins TRBV6-6 and TRBJ1-5; 12 nucleotides line up with TRBD1. With V trimmed by 5 bases and J by 4 bases, 6 bases remained unmatched. CDR3 length: 16 amino acids. Germline CDR1 and CDR2: MNHNY and SVGAGI (reference sequence). DNA for the CDR3: TGTGCCAGCAGTCCCCGGGACAGGGGGCGAAATCAGCCCCAGCATTTT. Amino acids: CASSPRDRGRNQPQHF.

V and J are TRBV12-1 and TRBJ2-1; TRBD2, the table's D call, was not compared with the DNA. TRBV12-1 is annotated as a pseudogene. The CDR3 consists of 13 residues. This CDR3 reads CASSPRGYNEQFF. In DNA form, the CDR3 reads TGTGCCAGCAGCCCGCGGGGATACAATGAGCAGTTCTTC.

V usage is TRBV28 and J usage is TRBJ2-1, with 7 bases matching TRBD1. Per germline, CDR1 MDHEN and CDR2 SYDVKM. V shed 6 bases and J 4 bases; nucleotides not matched to a gene: 6. This CDR3 is built from 14 residues. The CDR3 spells CASRSGTAYNEQFF. DNA for the CDR3: TGTGCCAGCAGATCCGGGACAGCATACAATGAGCAGTTCTTC.

The CDR3: CASSPGTGDPGELFF. CDR3 DNA sequence: TGTGCCAGCAGCCCCGGGACAGGGGACCCCGGGGAGCTGTTTTTT. The rearrangement uses TRBV5-5 and TRBJ2-2, with 10 bases matching TRBD1. The germline gives CDR1 SGHKS, CDR2 YYEKEE (reference sequence). This CDR3 contains 15 residues. Trimming removed 4 bases from V and 6 bases from J; junction bases left unmatched: 6.

The rearrangement joins TRBV28 to TRBJ2-5; tentative D call: TRBD2 (5 bases). With 10 bases removed from V and 5 bases from J, the gap between germline ends came to 8 bases. From germline, CDR1 is MDHEN and CDR2 SYDVKM. The CDR3 runs to 10 residues. The CDR3 nucleotides are TGTGCCACAGGAGGCGAGACCCAGTACTTC. Its protein is CATGGETQYF.

On this clone: Other DNA sequences from this sample encode an identical CDR3 as well. The chain employs TRBV30 and TRBJ1-1, with no clear D. Per the germline V gene, CDR1 is GTSNPN and CDR2 is SVGIG (reference sequence). The CDR3 covers 13 residues. V gave up 0 bases and J gave up 1 base, with 6 bases separating them. The CDR3 sequence is CAWSVSRNTEAFF. DNA of the CDR3: TGTGCCTGGAGTGTTTCCAGGAACACTGAAGCTTTCTTT. The full variable domain, completed using reference TRBV30 and TRBJ1-1, is SQTIHQWPATLVQPVGSPLSLECTVEGTSNPNLYWYRQAAGRGLQLLFYSVGIGQISSEVPQNLSASRPQDRQFILSSKKLLLSDSGFYLCAWSVSRNTEAFFGQGTRLTVV.

The rearrangement uses TRBV5-4 and TRBJ2-1, with 8 bases matching TRBD2. Per the germline V gene, CDR1 is SGHNT and CDR2 is YYREEE (reference sequence). V lost 7 bases, J lost 7 bases, and 13 bases stayed unmatched. This CDR3 spans 15 amino acids. The DNA for the CDR3 is TGTGCCAGCTACCCTATTGAGCGGGAGAGAAATGAGCAGTTCTTC. This encodes CASYPIERERNEQFF. The full variable domain, in which reference TRBV5-4 and TRBJ2-1 provide the parts outside the CDR3, is ETGVTQSPTHLIKTRGQQVTLRCSSQSGHNTVSWYQQALGQGPQFIFQYYREEENGRGNFPPRFSGLQFPNYSSELNVNALELDDSALYLCASYPIERERNEQFFGPGTRLTVL.

This clone appeared a single time. This sequence joins TRBV28 and TRBJ1-2, with TRBD1 matching over 8 bases. CDR1 is MDHEN and CDR2 is SYDVKM in the germline V gene. Trimming removed 6 bases from V and 1 base from J; junction bases left unmatched: 1. The CDR3 length is 13 residues. The CDR3 coding sequence is TGTGCCAGCAGAACAGGGGGTAACTATGGCTACACCTTC. Its protein product is CASRTGGNYGYTF.

J is TRBJ2-4 and V is TRBV28; 7 nucleotides align to TRBD1. The CDR3 consists of 15 residues. The trim removed 5 bases at V and 7 bases at J, leaving 11 bases unmatched. Germline V gene sequence: CDR1 MDHEN, CDR2 SYDVKM. The CDR3 nucleotides read TGTGCCAGCAGTCCCCTCGACAGGGATGTGAACATTCAGTACTTC. Protein sequence: CASSPLDRDVNIQYF.

The sample holds one count of this clone. The chain is built from TRBV18 and TRBJ2-3; D perhaps matches TRBD1 (6 bases). Germline V lookup: CDR1 KGHSH, CDR2 LQKENI. Trimming removed 1 base from V and 5 bases from J, with 16 bases in between. This CDR3 spans 16 amino acids. The CDR3 bases are TGTGCCAGCTCACCACGAGATGTACAGGGTAGAGATACGCAGTATTTT. The encoded protein is CASSPRDVQGRDTQYF.

Worth noting for this clone: Other DNA sequences in this sample translate to the same CDR3. The rearrangement uses TRBV18 and TRBJ1-2; 10 positions match TRBD1. CDR3 length: 12 amino acids. Germline V CDR1 and CDR2: KGHSH, LQKENI. Unmatched junction bases numbered 0, after V lost 5 bases and J lost 6 bases. The CDR3 reads CASSGTGDGYTF. In DNA, the CDR3 is TGTGCCAGCTCAGGGACAGGGGATGGCTACACCTTC.

The rearrangement uses TRBV11-2 and TRBJ1-1; D uncertain. Looked up from germline, CDR1 is SGHAT and CDR2 is FQNNGV. V was clipped by 2 bases and J by 5 bases, with 21 bases between them. The CDR3 runs 17 residues. CDR3 sequence (DNA): TGTGCCAGCAGCTTACGAGCACCTAGTATTTTCGGGACTGAAGCTTTCTTT. Protein sequence: CASSLRAPSIFGTEAFF. Full variable domain (remainder filled in from reference TRBV11-2 and TRBJ1-1): EAGVAQSPRYKIIEKRQSVAFWCNPISGHATLYWYQQILGQGPKLLIQFQNNGVVDDSQLPKDRFSAERLKGVDSTLKIQPAKLEDSAVYLCASSLRAPSIFGTEAFFGQGTRLTVV.

The V call is TRBV18, the J call TRBJ2-7; 11 bases are shared with TRBD1. Germline loops: CDR1 KGHSH, CDR2 LQKENI. After removal of 3 bases from V and 4 bases from J, the junction contained 2 bases not matched to a gene. The CDR3 covers 14 residues. The CDR3 sequence: CASSPRDRGYEQYF. As DNA, the CDR3 is TGTGCCAGCTCACCCCGGGACAGGGGGTACGAGCAGTACTTC.

V gene TRBV2 combines with J gene TRBJ1-5; a weak D match, TRBD1 (5 bases). The germline V and J ends were trimmed by 10 bases and 0 bases, with 10 bases remaining between them. CDR1 and CDR2 from the germline V gene are SNHLY and FYNNEI. This CDR3 comprises 13 residues. CDR3 region: CANSGDSNQPQHF. DNA of the CDR3: TGTGCCAATTCGGGGGATAGCAATCAGCCCCAGCATTTT.

This sequence joins TRBV7-8 and TRBJ1-5; no clear D gene. The germline CDR1 and CDR2 sequences are SGHVS and FQNEAQ. The CDR3 length is 14 residues. Trimming removed 1 base from V and 8 bases from J, with 12 bases in between. As DNA, the CDR3 is TGTGCCAGCAGCTTAGGAGGCGCTCTGGAGCCCCAGCATTTT. Amino acids: CASSLGGALEPQHF. The full variable domain, rest sourced from reference TRBV7-8 and TRBJ1-5, is GAGVSQSPRYKVAKRGQDVALRCDPISGHVSLFWYQQALGQGPEFLTYFQNEAQLDKSGLPSDRFFAERPEGSVSTLKIQRTQQEDSAVYLCASSLGGALEPQHFGDGTRLSIL.

To note about this clone: A much larger clone lies one base from this, so it may be a read error. The chain uses TRBV14 and TRBJ2-5; a weak D match, TRBD2 (6 bases). The germline V gene encodes CDR1 SGHDN and CDR2 FVKESK. The CDR3 has 16 amino acids. In DNA, the CDR3 is TGTGCCAGCAGCCAAGTGGGGGGATTGTACCAAGAGATCCAGTACTTC. This gives the protein CASSQVGGLYQEIQYF.